This is a list of T cell receptor beta chains from one sample in a study of OX40 agonist ivuxolimab in advanced cancers. The table came from immunoSEQ multiplex PCR; TCRdb's copy has only in-frame clones and leaves some out. The sample carries over 60,000 clones, about 86% recorded once. This sample comprised CD4+ or CD8+ T cells sorted from blood, obtained in a trial of the OX40 agonist ivuxolimab. Source of these receptors: an adult with an advanced solid tumor such as melanoma, head and neck, liver or kidney cancer. Each CDR3 is given with its conserved first and last residue. A D gene is named only where the DNA matches it firmly. Clone size is stated in some rows and not others, as once, few, many or a class when expanded.

D gene	CDR3 length	clone size	V gene	J gene	CDR3 DNA	CDR3 protein
NA	12	NA	TRBV5-1	TRBJ2-7	TGCGCCAGCAGTCACGGGGATGGCGAGCAGTACTTC	CASSHGDGEQYF
NA	13	NA	TRBV6-5	TRBJ1-1	TGTGCCAGCAGCAGGGATTTGTGGACTGAAGCTTTCTTT	CASSRDLWTEAFF
NA	18	NA	TRBV6-1	TRBJ1-2	TGTGCCAGCAGTGAATTCAGGTTCATGTGGAGGGGGGCACGAGGCTACACCTTC	CASSEFRFMWRGARGYTF
NA	15	NA	TRBV6-5	TRBJ1-5	TGTGCCAGCAGTTACTCGAGAGTGAGCAATCAGCCCCAGCATTTT	CASSYSRVSNQPQHF
NA	14	NA	TRBV5-1	TRBJ2-7	TGCGCCAGCAGTATACGGGGGAACTCCTACGAGCAGTACTTC	CASSIRGNSYEQYF
NA	12	NA	TRBV2	TRBJ2-7	TGTGCCAGCAGGGACAGCGCCTACGAGCAGTACTTC	CASRDSAYEQYF
TRBD2	13	NA	TRBV6-5	TRBJ2-1	TGTGCCAGCAGCCTCGGACTAGCGGTTGAGCAGTTCTTC	CASSLGLAVEQFF
NA	15	NA	TRBV14	TRBJ2-5	TGTGCCAGCAGCCTACTAAGGGGGATCCAAGAGACCCAGTACTTC	CASSLLRGIQETQYF
TRBD1	14	NA	TRBV27	TRBJ1-6	TGTGCCAGCAGTCCCCGGGACAGGGATTCACCCCTCCACTTT	CASSPRDRDSPLHF
TRBD2	13	once	TRBV10-3	TRBJ2-1	TGTGCCATCAGTGTAGCGGGACTCAATGAGCAGTTCTTC	CAISVAGLNEQFF
NA	14	NA	TRBV6-6	TRBJ1-1	TGTGCCAGCAGTGAGAAAACAGGGATACGCACGGCTTTCTTT	CASSEKTGIRTAFF
NA	12	NA	TRBV2	TRBJ1-1	TGTGCCAGTCTCGGAGGGGGGACTGAAGCTTTCTTT	CASLGGGTEAFF
NA	16	NA	TRBV9	TRBJ2-1	TGTGCCAGCAGCGTAATAGGTTCCCCTTTAGTCAATGAGCAGTTCTTC	CASSVIGSPLVNEQFF
TRBD1	15	NA	TRBV30	TRBJ1-3	TGTGCCTGGAGCCGTAGGGACAGCTCTGGAAACACCATATATTTT	CAWSRRDSSGNTIYF
NA	17	NA	TRBV19	TRBJ2-5	TGTGCCAGTAGTATAGATGGGCCCGGGAGCGGACAAGAGACCCAGTACTTC	CASSIDGPGSGQETQYF
TRBD1	15	NA	TRBV28	TRBJ2-5	TGTGCCAGCAGCTATAGACAGGGCCTCCAAGAGACCCAGTACTTC	CASSYRQGLQETQYF
TRBD1	16	NA	TRBV4-2	TRBJ2-7	TGTGCCAGCAGCCAAGATCCAGGACAGGGGGCTCGGGAGCAGTACTTC	CASSQDPGQGAREQYF
NA	16	once	TRBV4-3	TRBJ2-2	TGCGCCAGCAGCCAGGCCACTGCGATGGAAACCGGGGAGCTGTTTTTT	CASSQATAMETGELFF
NA	16	NA	TRBV7-2	TRBJ1-3	TGTGCCAGCAGCTCAACCCAGGGAGGTTCTGGAAACACCATATATTTT	CASSSTQGGSGNTIYF
NA	16	NA	TRBV4-1	TRBJ2-3	TGCGCCAGCAGCCAAGAGGGCAGGGGCAGTGGAGATACGCAGTATTTT	CASSQEGRGSGDTQYF
TRBD1	15	once	TRBV30	TRBJ1-2	TGTGCCTGGAGTCTTACCGGGACAGGGTTCTCCCAGACCAACTTC	CAWSLTGTGFSQTNF
TRBD1	15	NA	TRBV28	TRBJ2-5	TGTGCCAGCAGTTCGACGACAGGGACCCAAGAGACCCAGTACTTC	CASSSTTGTQETQYF
NA	12	NA	TRBV29-1	TRBJ2-3	TGCAGCGTCTCGGTCCCTGGGGATACGCAGTATTTT	CSVSVPGDTQYF
NA	16	NA	TRBV7-2	TRBJ2-2	TGTGCCAGCAGCTTCTCTGGGGCCCAGGGATACGGGGAGCTGTTTTTT	CASSFSGAQGYGELFF
TRBD2	19	NA	TRBV5-5	TRBJ2-1	TGTGCCAGCAGCGTGCCGGGACTAGCGGGGGGTTACTCCTACAATGAGCAGTTCTTC	CASSVPGLAGGYSYNEQFF
NA	12	NA	TRBV5-1	TRBJ2-1	TGCGCCAGCAGCTTTTGGGACAATGAGCAGTTCTTC	CASSFWDNEQFF
NA	14	NA	TRBV11-1	TRBJ2-7	TGTGCCAGCAGACCACGTCGGGCCTCCTACGAGCAGTACTTC	CASRPRRASYEQYF
NA	14	NA	TRBV2	TRBJ1-5	TGTGCCTCCCAAGGAACGAATAGCAATCAGCCCCAGCATTTT	CASQGTNSNQPQHF